These 11 T cell receptor beta chains originate from one sample sequenced in a study of Graves' ophthalmopathy and Graves' hyperthyroidism. Researchers took RNA transcripts and amplified TCR beta CDR3 regions from them. The library came from an HTBI-primed first-round RT-PCR and a second-round multiplex PCR. In TCRdb, the multiplex PCR reads were re-called with MiXCR into one record per CDR3 protein. The sample has over 650,000 distinct CDR3 sequences, roughly 39% seen once. The sequenced sample consisted of peripheral blood. These TCRs come from an adult man with Graves' ophthalmopathy.

V gene TRBV9 combines with J gene TRBJ2-7, with 7 positions matching TRBD2. Germline assignment: CDR1 SGDLS and CDR2 YYNGEE. The CDR3 has 13 residues. V lost 2 bases to trimming and J lost 5 bases; unmatched junction nucleotides: 4. The CDR3 region is CASSVSGGNEQYF. CDR3 bases: TGTGCCAGCAGCGTGTCGGGGGGTAACGAGCAGTACTTC.

The chain uses TRBV29-1 and TRBJ1-5, with D possibly matching TRBD1 (5 bases). Germline CDR1 is SQVTM and CDR2 is ANQGSEA. Trimming left V 4 bases short and J 9 bases short, with 7 bases between. This CDR3 spans 10 amino acids. The CDR3 here is CSVAQVPQHF. The CDR3 DNA follows: TGCAGCGTTGCACAGGTGCCCCAGCATTTT.

V and J are TRBV4-1 and TRBJ2-2; D not resolved. The V gene lost 0 bases and the J gene lost 5 bases, with 7 bases spanning the gap. Per germline, CDR1 MGHRA and CDR2 YSYEKL. The CDR3 covers 14 residues. The CDR3 loop is CASSQDGGTGELFF. Written as DNA, the CDR3 is TGCGCCAGCAGCCAAGATGGTGGGACCGGGGAGCTGTTTTTT.

This clonotype was detected only a few times. V is TRBV10-3 and J is TRBJ1-3; D might be TRBD1 (6 bases). The CDR3 length is 15 residues. CDR1 is ENHRY, CDR2 SYGVKD, per germline. The germline V and J ends were trimmed by 10 bases and 4 bases, with 20 bases remaining between them. CDR3 nucleotide sequence: TGTGCCAGCTTTACGTTGAAGGGGACAGGAAACACCATATATTTT. It specifies CASFTLKGTGNTIYF.

A remark on this clonotype: Being one base from a much bigger clone, this may be a read error. The chain uses TRBV6-6 and TRBJ2-5; 11 nucleotides agree with TRBD2. Germline trimming cut 2 bases from V and 2 bases from J; bases unmatched to any gene: 4. CDR1 is MNHNY, CDR2 SVGAGI, per germline (reference sequence). This CDR3 has 16 residues. The CDR3 DNA reads TGTGCCAGCAGTTACCCCCTAGCGGGAGGACAAGAGACCCAGTACTTC. Its protein is CASSYPLAGGQETQYF.

This clonotype occurred many times. The V call is TRBV10-3, the J call TRBJ2-2; 7 bases are a match to TRBD2. CDR1 is ENHRY and CDR2 is SYGVKD in the germline V gene. The CDR3 runs to 14 residues. V trimming: 8 bases; J trimming: 5 bases; junction bases outside the gene matches: 8. The CDR3 loop is CAIAEGGPTGELFF. DNA of the CDR3: TGTGCCATCGCGGAGGGAGGGCCGACCGGGGAGCTGTTTTTT.

This clonotype was counted between two and nine times. This rearrangement joins TRBV12-3 or TRBV12-4 to TRBJ1-1, with 8 bases identical to TRBD1. The length of the CDR3 is 15 residues. Trimming cost V 6 bases and J 4 bases; bases outside gene matches: 10. The CDR3 region is CASSPAGQVGTEAFF. CDR3 sequence (DNA): TGTGCCAGCAGCCCCGCGGGACAGGTGGGCACTGAAGCTTTCTTT.

This clonotype was counted ten times or more. The rearrangement uses TRBV2 and TRBJ2-3; D gene unclear. Germline V gene sequence: CDR1 SNHLY, CDR2 FYNNEI. Trimming shortened V by 4 bases and J by 11 bases, and 22 bases separated the two germline ends. This CDR3 spans 15 amino acids. CDR3 region: CASSAAGPAASMQYF. The CDR3 DNA follows: TGTGCCAGCAGTGCCGCCGGGCCCGCCGCGAGTATGCAGTATTTT. Full variable domain (outside the CDR3, taken from reference TRBV2 and TRBJ2-3): EPEVTQTPSHQVTQMGQEVILRCVPISNHLYFYWYRQILGQKVEFLVSFYNNEISEKSEIFDDQFSVERPDGSNFTLKIRSTKLEDSAMYFCASSAAGPAASMQYFGPGTRLTVL.

This clonotype was counted a few times. V and J are TRBV5-6 and TRBJ2-7; D gene ambiguous. Deletions cut 2 bases from V and 6 bases from J, with 9 bases between. Per the germline V gene, CDR1 is SGHDT and CDR2 is YYEEEE. The CDR3 is 12 residues long. The CDR3 here is CASSFGSSEQYF. CDR3 sequence (DNA): TGTGCCAGCAGCTTCGGGTCTAGCGAGCAGTACTTC.

This chain connects TRBV9 to TRBJ2-5; 8 bases map to TRBD2. The CDR3 is 15 residues long. Germline V gene data show CDR1 as SGDLS and CDR2 as YYNGEE. V lost 0 bases to trimming and J lost 1 base; unmatched junction nucleotides: 2. The CDR3 region has the DNA TGTGCCAGCAGCGTAGAAGCGGGGGTCCAAGAGACCCAGTACTTC. Translation: CASSVEAGVQETQYF.

In the case of this clonotype: Given a much more abundant clone one base away, this may be a read error. The rearrangement uses TRBV12-3 or TRBV12-4 and TRBJ2-7, with 7 bases identical to TRBD1. Trimming at V came to 6 bases and at J to 6 bases, leaving 8 bases not matched to a gene. This CDR3 comprises 13 residues. The CDR3: CASRGQNPCEQYF. In DNA form, the CDR3 reads TGTGCCAGCAGGGGACAGAACCCATGCGAGCAGTACTTC.